This entry describes one T cell receptor beta chain. Its antigen is still unknown. No base qualities exist here, and no much larger clone lies one base off it. This entry belongs to a study of shared clonotypes between healthy human individuals (dated by TCRdb to the early 2020s). With regard to the full study: A couple of women and a few men aged 18 to 49 years were included in the cohort. For each donor, three plates each were used for CD4 naive and CD4 memory, two plates were used for CD8 naive, and one plate was used for CD8 memory. Per donor, leukapheresis produced somewhere between about 0.94 and 9 billion PBMCs. To estimate repertoire size and how much clonotype sharing occurs between individuals, the study deeply sequenced the blood TCR repertoires of five healthy adults. Different laboratories and diverse techniques were used to prepare libraries and sequence TCR repertoires, to increase sequencing depth and limit assay-specific biases. What the work shows at the level of the full study, not this receptor alone: Clonotypes shared by all four sorted-subset donors showed higher generation probabilities than non-shared clonotypes. Sharing across a few donors was observed for around 5% of naive CD4, 3% to 4% of naive CD8, about 2.3% of memory CD4, and about 0.38% of memory CD8 clonotypes. The small number of donors limited the genetic and exposure-history diversity represented. Naive subsets generally had larger estimated clonotype richness than memory subsets did. Pairwise subsampling led to the expectation that sequencing depth would affect the degree of clonotype sharing among donors. Sampling was restricted to blood, and TCR repertoires in tissues likely differ from the TCR repertoires found in blood. Even with the large sequencing depth, rarefaction of the sorted-subset datasets indicated that sequencing was incomplete.

Using the deep immunoSEQ assay, TCR CDR3 regions were amplified from genomic DNA by multiplex PCR. Genomic DNA extracted from each cell subset was distributed evenly over all wells of several immunoSEQ 96-well plates, and each plate served as one replicate. For sorted subsets, each replicate PCR was loaded with 150 to 250 ng genomic DNA, equivalent to 25,000 to 35,000 T cell genomes. Purified libraries were quantified with a Qubit 3.0 fluorometer, sized on a Bioanalyzer 2100, and re-quantified with the KAPA Library Quantification kit. A separate single-read 150-cycle Illumina NextSeq 550 flow cell was used to sequence each immunoSEQ 96-well plate. Regarding the original processing steps: Because the immunoSEQ output held only junctional sequences and lacked quality scores, the filtering could not match the filtering applied to full-length reads. To assign V/J genes and CDR3, sequences were annotated using PyIR, a Python wrapper for IgBLAST v1.9, with IMGT germline references. Reads were removed for weak V/J assignments (E-value above 1e-6), missing CDR3, stop codons, out-of-frame junctions, or ambiguous translated residues. V3J clonotypes were defined by identical inferred V gene, J gene, and CDR3 amino acid sequence. To compute the percentage overlap between repertoires, the number of shared unique clonotypes was divided by the size of the smaller repertoire. Repertoire richness was assessed with RTK rarefaction, the Chao1 estimator, and Recon v2.1 estimates of unobserved clonotypes. For all TCRbeta clonotypes obtained by the gDNA method from a few donors, generation probabilities were computed with OLGA. Not all clones reach the TCRdb copy of this immuneACCESS table, which keeps in-frame sequences only. Checked studies attribute under half of the gap to unresolved V genes and leave the rest unexplained. V, J and clone size are taken as reported in that table, and D and trimming were inferred from the DNA itself. The sample table records approximately 720,000 clones; 72% of these occur just once. 1.8% of the sample goes to the ten largest clones.

From the cysteine up to the phenylalanine, the CDR3 has a length of 16 residues. Just CDR3 DNA is preserved here, 48 bases in frame from base 1. The germline V gene (reference sequence) gives CDR1 as LNHDA and CDR2 as SQIVND. V sheds 3 bases and J sheds 0 bases, leaving 9 bases between their ends. Healthy HIV-negative adults with no recently reported acute infections or vaccinations were included as donors. Only Caucasian adults living in Nashville, Tennessee, USA were represented among the donors. Magnetic negative selection was used to enrich CD4+ T cells, after which naive cells were positively selected on CD45RA and the negative fraction became the memory subset. Blood was obtained by leukapheresis, after which PBMCs were separated by Ficoll-Histopaque density gradient centrifugation and cryopreserved in liquid nitrogen vapor phase. Purity and quantity of every magnetically sorted T cell population were checked by analytical flow cytometry. Genomic DNA was isolated from each sorted fraction and quantified by UV absorbance on a Nanodrop 2000c.

The TCR was taken from a young woman in good health. The sample comprised memory CD4+ T cells sorted from blood. Read against the paper, the sample's cell subset or site label means: CD45RA-negative fraction. Here the chain combines TRBV19 and TRBJ2-6; the D gene is unclear. This receptor carries the CDR3 CASSIPTGSGANVLTF. The DNA is as follows: TGTGCCAGTAGTATTCCGACGGGCTCTGGGGCCAACGTCCTGACTTTC.